One and the same sample provided the 21 T cell receptor beta chains below, sequenced in a study of CD8 T cells in Susac syndrome. RNA totalling about 0.5 to 1 ug underwent reverse transcription with random hexamers. TCRdb reanalysed the immunoSEQ multiplex PCR reads using MiXCR and keeps one entry per CDR3 protein. This sample has approximately 100,000 distinct CDR3 sequences, with just under 95% found just once. What was sequenced was CD8+ T cells from PBMCs. The source is a human donor in good health.

The chain combines TRBV4-3 with TRBJ1-1; D remains ambiguous. Germline V lookup: CDR1 LGHNA, CDR2 YSLEER. The CDR3 is made up of 16 amino acids. V lost 4 bases to trimming and J lost 5 bases, with 20 bases between them. The CDR3, as DNA: TGCGCCAGCAGCCTCCGGGGTGCGGGAGCGGCGACTGAAGCTTTCTTT. As protein: CASSLRGAGAATEAFF.

The genes are TRBV6-5 and TRBJ2-2; 8 bases line up with TRBD2. The V gene end was trimmed by 2 bases and the J gene end by 0 bases; junction bases not matched to a gene: 5. This CDR3 comprises 17 residues. Germline loops: CDR1 MNHEY, CDR2 SVGAGI. In DNA, the CDR3 is TGTGCCAGCAGTTACAATAGCGGGGCGTCGAACACCGGGGAGCTGTTTTTT. As protein: CASSYNSGASNTGELFF.

V is TRBV6-5 and J is TRBJ1-3; no clear D gene. This CDR3 comprises 14 residues. V was pared by 8 bases and J by 0 bases, with 11 bases between. Germline CDR1 is MNHEY and CDR2 is SVGAGI. The CDR3 sequence: CASQDGFSGNTIYF. In DNA, the CDR3 is TGTGCCAGCCAAGACGGATTCTCTGGAAACACCATATATTTT.

V usage is TRBV6-5 and J usage is TRBJ2-7; TRBD1 is a possible D gene (5 bases). This CDR3 has 14 residues. V was cut by 0 bases and J by 1 base, with 7 bases left in between. The germline gives CDR1 MNHEY, CDR2 SVGAGI. CDR3 loop: CASSYSPGSYEQYF. The CDR3 coding sequence is TGTGCCAGCAGTTACTCCCCAGGGTCCTACGAGCAGTACTTC.

This chain uses TRBV7-9 with TRBJ1-5; weak D call: TRBD1 (5 bases). Per the germline V gene, CDR1 is SEHNR and CDR2 is FQNEAQ (reference sequence). V dropped 5 bases and J dropped 5 bases, with 16 bases sitting between them. The CDR3 contains 15 residues. CDR3 sequence: CASSLGDRLDQPQHF. The CDR3 nucleotides read TGTGCCAGCAGCCTAGGGGATCGGTTAGATCAGCCCCAGCATTTT.

The rearrangement uses TRBV5-1 and TRBJ1-3; tentatively, D is TRBD1 (6 bases). V was pared by 0 bases and J by 2 bases, with 12 bases between. Germline CDR1 SGHRS, CDR2 YFSETQ. The length of the CDR3 is 16 residues. The CDR3 sequence: CASSLVVGAPGNTIYF. The CDR3 region has the DNA TGCGCCAGCAGCTTGGTCGTGGGGGCCCCTGGAAACACCATATATTTT.

The chain links TRBV7-9 to TRBJ1-4, with D uncertain. The CDR3 contains 14 residues. Germline CDR1 SEHNR, CDR2 FQNEAQ (reference sequence). V lost 3 bases, J lost 4 bases, and 9 bases lay in between. CDR3 sequence reads: CASSLTSLNEKLFF. CDR3 nucleotides: TGTGCCAGCAGCTTGACCAGTCTTAATGAAAAACTGTTTTTT.

In the case of this clonotype: At one end, the junction sequence differs from germline, possibly due to a read error. The CDR3 is CSASRPTGATEAFF. The CDR3 nucleotides are TGCAGTGCTAGTCGACCGACAGGGGCCACTGAAGCCTTCTTT. The chain joins TRBV20-1 to TRBJ1-1, with TRBD1 identical over 8 bases. Germline V gives CDR1 DFQATT, CDR2 SNEGSKA (reference sequence). This CDR3 region has 14 residues.

This chain joins TRBV12-3 or TRBV12-4 and TRBJ1-1, with 7 nucleotides matching TRBD1. V lost 6 bases and J lost 6; bases outside the gene matches: 7. CDR3 length: 13 amino acids. CDR3 DNA: TGTGCCAGCAGCCAGGGGGTCGGAGCTGAAGCTTTCTTT. This codes for CASSQGVGAEAFF.

The rearrangement uses TRBV27 and TRBJ2-7, with TRBD1 identical over 11 bases. Germline loops: CDR1 MNHEY, CDR2 SMNVEV (reference sequence). This CDR3 has 12 residues. V shed 9 bases, J shed 7 bases, and the junction held 5 bases outside the gene matches. CDR3: CASGQGAREQYF. In nucleotides, the CDR3 is TGTGCCAGTGGACAGGGGGCGCGGGAGCAGTACTTC.

The CDR3 protein is CASISNWGGNEQFF. In nucleotides, the CDR3 is TGTGCCAGCATCTCCAACTGGGGCGGGAATGAGCAGTTCTTC. The chain has TRBV6-1 and TRBJ2-1; tentatively, D is TRBD1 or TRBD2 (5 bases each). The CDR3 sequence is 14 residues long. Per the germline V gene, CDR1 is MNHNS and CDR2 is SASEGT. V was pared by 7 bases and J by 7 bases, with 17 bases between.

V is TRBV29-1 and J is TRBJ1-2, with TRBD1 identical over 9 bases. The ends lost 7 bases at V and 6 bases at J; junction bases unmatched: 6. CDR1 is SQVTM, CDR2 ANQGSEA, per germline. This CDR3 comprises 12 residues. In DNA, the CDR3 is TGCAGCGCGGGACAGGGCCCAGATGGCTACACCTTC. Its protein product is CSAGQGPDGYTF.

V usage is TRBV12-3 or TRBV12-4 and J usage is TRBJ1-3; D gene uncertain. This CDR3 is 15 amino acids long. With 3 bases removed from V and 0 bases from J, the gap between germline ends came to 9 bases. In DNA, the CDR3 is TGTGCCAGCAGTTTTAGTCTCTACTCTGGAAACACCATATATTTT. This codes for CASSFSLYSGNTIYF.

The rearrangement joins TRBV7-2 to TRBJ2-1; TRBD1 is a possible D gene (5 bases). Germline lookup yields CDR1 SGHTA and CDR2 FQGNSA. This CDR3 region has 12 residues. The germline V and J ends were trimmed by 4 bases and 7 bases, with 8 bases remaining between them. This chain's CDR3 is CASSSRVNEQFF. The DNA of the CDR3 is TGTGCCAGCAGCTCCAGGGTTAATGAGCAGTTCTTC.

The chain carries TRBV27 and TRBJ2-1; the match to TRBD1 covers 9 bases. This CDR3 region has 17 residues. Trimming took 5 bases from V and 4 from J; bases not matched to a gene: 12. The germline V gene encodes CDR1 MNHEY and CDR2 SMNVEV (reference sequence). In DNA, the CDR3 is TGTGCCAGCAGTCCCTTAACCGGACAGGGGAAGTACAATGAGCAGTTCTTC. Translation: CASSPLTGQGKYNEQFF.

This clonotype was detected once. This chain connects TRBV4-1 to TRBJ1-5; D is undetermined. V was cut by 0 bases and J by 6 bases, with 6 bases left in between. Germline CDR1 reads MGHRA; CDR2 reads YSYEKL. The CDR3 extends over 13 amino acids. CDR3 in amino acids: CASSQDSVQPQHF. The CDR3 region has the DNA TGCGCCAGCAGCCAAGATTCCGTTCAGCCCCAGCATTTT.

The V and J genes are TRBV6-5 and TRBJ2-2, with 9 nucleotides matching TRBD2. Looked up from germline, CDR1 is MNHEY and CDR2 is SVGAGI. This CDR3 is 16 amino acids long. J lost 5 bases, V lost 0 bases, and 4 bases had no gene match. The CDR3 sequence: CASSYSAGGGTGELFF. CDR3 sequence (DNA): TGTGCCAGCAGTTACTCTGCGGGAGGGGGTACCGGGGAGCTGTTTTTT.

This chain links TRBV9 with TRBJ2-7; 7 bases map to TRBD1. V gave up 2 bases and J gave up 7 bases; unmatched junction bases: 15. Germline CDR1 SGDLS, CDR2 YYNGEE. The CDR3 contains 16 residues. The CDR3 here is CASSVSRDRWTGEQYF. CDR3 sequence (DNA): TGTGCCAGCAGCGTTAGCCGGGACAGATGGACGGGAGAGCAGTACTTC. The full variable domain, rest sourced from reference TRBV9 and TRBJ2-7, is DSGVTQTPKHLITATGQRVTLRCSPRSGDLSVYWYQQSLDQGLQFLIQYYNGEERAKGNILERFSAQQFPDLHSELNLSSLELGDSALYFCASSVSRDRWTGEQYFGPGTRLTVT.

V usage is TRBV6-5 and J usage is TRBJ2-3, with D possibly TRBD1 on 5 matching bases. The V end lost 6 bases, the J end lost 3 bases, and 16 bases lay between the germline ends. The CDR3 runs 15 residues. Germline V gene lookup returns CDR1 MNHEY and CDR2 SVGAGI. CDR3 loop: CASRPDTLLTDTQYF. The DNA for the CDR3 is TGTGCCAGCAGACCGGACACCCTACTGACAGATACGCAGTATTTT.

The chain combines TRBV15 with TRBJ2-1; 12 positions match TRBD2. V gave up 7 bases and J gave up 7 bases; unmatched junction bases: 2. The CDR3 spans 13 residues. Germline V gene data show CDR1 as LNHNV and CDR2 as YYDKDF (reference sequence). The CDR3 is CATKTSGSNEQFF. The CDR3 nucleotides read TGTGCCACCAAGACTAGCGGGAGTAATGAGCAGTTCTTC.

This chain joins TRBV6-5 and TRBJ1-1; TRBD1 matches at 9 bases. J gave up 1 base and V 8 bases, and 8 bases lay outside the gene matches. This CDR3 spans 15 amino acids. Looked up from germline, CDR1 is MNHEY and CDR2 is SVGAGI. CDR3 sequence reads: CASSGTGSWNTEAFF. The CDR3 bases are TGTGCCAGCTCGGGGACAGGGTCGTGGAACACTGAAGCTTTCTTT.